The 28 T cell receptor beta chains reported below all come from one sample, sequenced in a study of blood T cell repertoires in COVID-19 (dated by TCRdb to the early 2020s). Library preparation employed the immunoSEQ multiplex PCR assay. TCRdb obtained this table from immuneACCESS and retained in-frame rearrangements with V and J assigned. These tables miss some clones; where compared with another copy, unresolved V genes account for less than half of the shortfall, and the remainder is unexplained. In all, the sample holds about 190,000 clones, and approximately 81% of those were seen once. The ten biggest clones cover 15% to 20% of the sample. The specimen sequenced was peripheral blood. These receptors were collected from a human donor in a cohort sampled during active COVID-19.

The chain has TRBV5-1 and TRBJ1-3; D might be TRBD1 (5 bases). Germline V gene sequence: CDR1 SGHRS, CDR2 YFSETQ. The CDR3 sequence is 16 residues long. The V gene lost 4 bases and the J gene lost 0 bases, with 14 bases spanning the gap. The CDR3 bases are TGCGCCAGCAGCCCAGGAGGGGCCTTCTCTGGAAACACCATATATTTT. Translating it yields CASSPGGAFSGNTIYF.

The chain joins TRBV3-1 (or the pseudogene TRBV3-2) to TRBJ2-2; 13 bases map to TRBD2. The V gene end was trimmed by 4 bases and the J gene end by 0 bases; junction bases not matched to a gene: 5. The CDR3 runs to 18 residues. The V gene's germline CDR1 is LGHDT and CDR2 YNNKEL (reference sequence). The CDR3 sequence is CASSLGLAGSTNTGELFF. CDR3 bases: TGTGCCAGCAGCCTGGGACTAGCGGGGTCCACGAACACCGGGGAGCTGTTTTTT.

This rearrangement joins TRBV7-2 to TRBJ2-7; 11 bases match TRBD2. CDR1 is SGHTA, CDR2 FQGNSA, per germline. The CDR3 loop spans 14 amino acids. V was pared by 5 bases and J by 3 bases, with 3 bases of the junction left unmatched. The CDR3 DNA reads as TGTGCCAGCAGCCAGACTAGCGGGAACTACGAGCAGTACTTC. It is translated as CASSQTSGNYEQYF.

The DNA for the CDR3 is TGTGCCAGCAGTTACCCCCACAGGGTGAACTACAATGAGCAGTTCTTC. Protein product: CASSYPHRVNYNEQFF. The chain joins TRBV6-6 to TRBJ2-1; tentatively, D is TRBD1 (6 bases). Germline-derived CDR1 and CDR2 are MNHNY and SVGAGI (reference sequence). V gave up 2 bases and J gave up 3 bases, with 14 bases separating them. This CDR3 spans 16 amino acids.

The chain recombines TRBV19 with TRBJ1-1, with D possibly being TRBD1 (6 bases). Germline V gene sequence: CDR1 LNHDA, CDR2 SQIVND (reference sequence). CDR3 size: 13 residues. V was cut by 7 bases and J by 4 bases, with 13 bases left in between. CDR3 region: CASNRDSGTEAFF. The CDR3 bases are TGTGCCAGTAACAGGGATAGTGGCACTGAAGCTTTCTTT.

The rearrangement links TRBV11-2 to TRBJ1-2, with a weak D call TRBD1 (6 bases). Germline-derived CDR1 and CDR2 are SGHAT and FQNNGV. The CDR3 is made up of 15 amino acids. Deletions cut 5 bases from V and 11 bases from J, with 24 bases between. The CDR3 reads CASSLGIIGGQGYTF. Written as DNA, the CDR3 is TGTGCCAGCAGCCTAGGGATTATAGGGGGTCAAGGTTACACCTTC.

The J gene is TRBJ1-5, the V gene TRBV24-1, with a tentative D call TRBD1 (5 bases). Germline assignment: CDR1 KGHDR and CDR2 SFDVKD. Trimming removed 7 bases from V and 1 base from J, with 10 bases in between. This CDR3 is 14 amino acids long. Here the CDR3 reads CATSLRGSNQPQHF. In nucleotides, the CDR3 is TGTGCCACCAGCCTCCGGGGGAGCAATCAGCCCCAGCATTTT.

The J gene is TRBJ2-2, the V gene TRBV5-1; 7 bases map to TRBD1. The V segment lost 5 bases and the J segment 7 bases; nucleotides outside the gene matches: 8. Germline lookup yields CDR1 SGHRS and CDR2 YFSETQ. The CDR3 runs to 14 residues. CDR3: CASRPGQRNGELFF. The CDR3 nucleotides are TGCGCCAGCAGACCGGGACAGAGGAACGGGGAGCTGTTTTTT.

The CDR3 bases are TGTGCCAGCAGACGGACAGGGAGCGCAGATACGCAGTATTTT. Its translation: CASRRTGSADTQYF. The rearrangement links TRBV3-1 (or the pseudogene TRBV3-2) to TRBJ2-3; 8 nucleotides match TRBD1. Germline V gene sequence: CDR1 LGHDT, CDR2 YNNKEL (reference sequence). The CDR3 contains 14 residues. The V and J ends lost 6 bases and 4 bases, in that order; junction bases with no gene match: 6.

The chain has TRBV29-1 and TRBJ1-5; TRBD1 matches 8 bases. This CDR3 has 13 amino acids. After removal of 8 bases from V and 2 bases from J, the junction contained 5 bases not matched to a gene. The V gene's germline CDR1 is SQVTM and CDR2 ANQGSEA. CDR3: CSYGQGGNQPQHF. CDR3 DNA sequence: TGCAGCTACGGACAGGGAGGCAATCAGCCCCAGCATTTT.

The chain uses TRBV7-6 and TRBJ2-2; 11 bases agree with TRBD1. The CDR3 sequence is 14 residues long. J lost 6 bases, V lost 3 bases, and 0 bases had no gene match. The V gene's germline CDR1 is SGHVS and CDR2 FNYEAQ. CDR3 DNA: TGTGCCAGCAGCTTGGGACAGGGGGCCGGGGAGCTGTTTTTT. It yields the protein CASSLGQGAGELFF.

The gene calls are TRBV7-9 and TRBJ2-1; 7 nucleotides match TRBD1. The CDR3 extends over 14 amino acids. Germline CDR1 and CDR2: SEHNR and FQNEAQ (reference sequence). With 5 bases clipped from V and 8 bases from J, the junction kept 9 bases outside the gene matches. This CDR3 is CASSAGGSGHEQFF. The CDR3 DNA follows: TGTGCCAGCAGCGCAGGGGGATCCGGACATGAGCAGTTCTTC.

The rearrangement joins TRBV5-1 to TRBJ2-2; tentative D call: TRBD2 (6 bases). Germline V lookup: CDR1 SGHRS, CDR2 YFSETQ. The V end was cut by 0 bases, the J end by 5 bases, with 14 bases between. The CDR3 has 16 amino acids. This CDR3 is CASSLDPGLGTGELFF. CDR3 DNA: TGCGCCAGCAGCTTGGATCCGGGACTGGGGACCGGGGAGCTGTTTTTT.

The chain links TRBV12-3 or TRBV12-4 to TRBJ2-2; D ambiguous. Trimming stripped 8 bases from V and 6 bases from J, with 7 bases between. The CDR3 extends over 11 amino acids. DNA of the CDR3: TGTGCCAGCCGGCTAGCCGGGGAGCTGTTTTTT. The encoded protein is CASRLAGELFF.

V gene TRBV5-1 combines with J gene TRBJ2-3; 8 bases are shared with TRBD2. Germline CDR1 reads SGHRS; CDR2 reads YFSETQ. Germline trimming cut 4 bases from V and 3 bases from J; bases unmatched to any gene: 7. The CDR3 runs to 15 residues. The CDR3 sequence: CASSTIAGLTDTQYF. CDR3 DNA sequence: TGCGCCAGCAGCACAATAGCGGGATTAACAGATACGCAGTATTTT. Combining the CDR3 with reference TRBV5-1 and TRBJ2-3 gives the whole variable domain KAGVTQTPRYLIKTRGQQVTLSCSPISGHRSVSWYQQTPGQGLQFLFEYFSETQRNKGNFPGRFSGRQFSNSRSEMNVSTLELGDSALYLCASSTIAGLTDTQYFGPGTRLTVL.

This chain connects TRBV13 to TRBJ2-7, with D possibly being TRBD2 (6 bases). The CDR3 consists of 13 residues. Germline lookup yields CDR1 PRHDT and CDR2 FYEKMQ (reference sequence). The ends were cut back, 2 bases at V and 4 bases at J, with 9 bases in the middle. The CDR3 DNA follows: TGTGCCAGCAGCTTATCGGGGAGGTACGAGCAGTACTTC. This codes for CASSLSGRYEQYF.

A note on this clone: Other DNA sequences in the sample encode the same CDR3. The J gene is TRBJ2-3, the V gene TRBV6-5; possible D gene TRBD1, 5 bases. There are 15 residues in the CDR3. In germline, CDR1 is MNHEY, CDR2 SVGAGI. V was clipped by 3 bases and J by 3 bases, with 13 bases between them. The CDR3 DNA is TGTGCCAGCAGTTATCAGGGCCGGCTGACAGATACGCAGTATTTT. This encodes CASSYQGRLTDTQYF.

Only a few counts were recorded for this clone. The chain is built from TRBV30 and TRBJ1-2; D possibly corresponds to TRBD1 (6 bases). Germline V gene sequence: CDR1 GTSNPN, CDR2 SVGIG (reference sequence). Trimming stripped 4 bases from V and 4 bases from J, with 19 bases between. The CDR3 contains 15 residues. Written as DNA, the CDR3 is TGTGCCTGGACCTTGGAAAGGGACACCCTCTATGGCTACACCTTC. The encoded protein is CAWTLERDTLYGYTF.

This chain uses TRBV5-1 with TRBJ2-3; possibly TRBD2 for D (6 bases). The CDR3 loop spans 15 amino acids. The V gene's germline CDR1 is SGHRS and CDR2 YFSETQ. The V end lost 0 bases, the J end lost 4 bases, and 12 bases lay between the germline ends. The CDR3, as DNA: TGCGCCAGCAGCTTGGAAGGAAGCGGGCCAGATACGCAGTATTTT. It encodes CASSLEGSGPDTQYF.

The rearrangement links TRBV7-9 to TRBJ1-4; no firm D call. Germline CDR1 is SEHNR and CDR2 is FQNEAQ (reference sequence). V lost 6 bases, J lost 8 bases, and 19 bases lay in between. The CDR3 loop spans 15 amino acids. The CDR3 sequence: CASSIAVLPGEKLFF. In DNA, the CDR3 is TGTGCCAGCAGTATCGCGGTTCTCCCGGGAGAAAAACTGTTTTTT.

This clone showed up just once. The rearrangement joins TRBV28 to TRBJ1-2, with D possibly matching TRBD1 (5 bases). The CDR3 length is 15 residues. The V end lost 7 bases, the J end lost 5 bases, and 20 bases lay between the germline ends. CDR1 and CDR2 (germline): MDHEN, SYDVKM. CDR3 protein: CASNTPRAGGYGYTF. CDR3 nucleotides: TGTGCCAGCAATACCCCCCGTGCGGGGGGATATGGCTACACCTTC.

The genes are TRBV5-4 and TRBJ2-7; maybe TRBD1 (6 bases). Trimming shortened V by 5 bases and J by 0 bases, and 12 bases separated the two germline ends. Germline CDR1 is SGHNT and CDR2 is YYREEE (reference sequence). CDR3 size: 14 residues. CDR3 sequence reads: CASSLRQASYEQYV. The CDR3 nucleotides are TGTGCCAGCAGTCTCCGACAGGCCTCCTACGAGCAGTACGTC.

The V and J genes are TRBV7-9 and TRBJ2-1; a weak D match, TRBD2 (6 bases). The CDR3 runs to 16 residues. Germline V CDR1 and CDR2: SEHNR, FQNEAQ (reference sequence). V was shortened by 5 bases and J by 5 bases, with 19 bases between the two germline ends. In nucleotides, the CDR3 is TGTGCCAGCAGCCCTAAATCCGGGACTGGTGACAATGAGCAGTTCTTC. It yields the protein CASSPKSGTGDNEQFF. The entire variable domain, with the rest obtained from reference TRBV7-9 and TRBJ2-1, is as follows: DTGVSQNPRHKITKRGQNVTFRCDPISEHNRLYWYRQTLGQGPEFLTYFQNEAQLEKSRLLSDRFSAERPKGSFSTLEIQRTEQGDSAMYLCASSPKSGTGDNEQFFGPGTRLTVL.

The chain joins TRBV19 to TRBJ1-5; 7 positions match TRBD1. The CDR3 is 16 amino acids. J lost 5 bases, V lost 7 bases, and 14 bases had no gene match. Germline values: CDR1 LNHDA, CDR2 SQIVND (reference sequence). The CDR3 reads CASTQGPRIGHQPQHF. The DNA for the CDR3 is TGTGCCAGTACACAGGGGCCCCGAATCGGTCATCAGCCCCAGCATTTT.

The CDR3 DNA follows: TGTGCCAGCAGCTTTTCAGGGGACACTGAAGCTTTCTTT. It codes for CASSFSGDTEAFF. The chain combines TRBV7-2 with TRBJ1-1; D possibly corresponds to TRBD1 (6 bases). From germline, CDR1 is SGHTA and CDR2 FQGNSA. V lost 3 bases and J lost 3, with 8 bases in between. This CDR3 comprises 13 residues.

CDR3 DNA sequence: TGTGCCAGCAGCCGATTATTAGCGGGGGCGACCACAGATACGCAGTATTTT. Protein product: CASSRLLAGATTDTQYF. This chain connects TRBV11-2 to TRBJ2-3, with 9 positions matching TRBD2. V dropped 5 bases and J dropped 2; count of bases not matched to a gene: 11. Germline loops: CDR1 SGHAT, CDR2 FQNNGV. The CDR3 has 17 amino acids. The complete variable domain, with remaining parts taken from reference TRBV11-2 and TRBJ2-3, reads EAGVAQSPRYKIIEKRQSVAFWCNPISGHATLYWYQQILGQGPKLLIQFQNNGVVDDSQLPKDRFSAERLKGVDSTLKIQPAKLEDSAVYLCASSRLLAGATTDTQYFGPGTRLTVL.

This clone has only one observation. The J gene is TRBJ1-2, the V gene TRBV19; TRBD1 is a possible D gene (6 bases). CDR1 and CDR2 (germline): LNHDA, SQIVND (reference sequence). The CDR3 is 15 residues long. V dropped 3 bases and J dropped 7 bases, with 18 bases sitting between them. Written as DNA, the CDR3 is TGTGCCAGTAGTATTCCCACTACAGGGCCTATTGGCTACACCTTC. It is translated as CASSIPTTGPIGYTF.

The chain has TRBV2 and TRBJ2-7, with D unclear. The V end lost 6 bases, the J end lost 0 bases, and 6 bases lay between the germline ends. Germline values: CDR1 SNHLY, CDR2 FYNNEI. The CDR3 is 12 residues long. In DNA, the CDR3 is TGTGCCAGCAGGCGCTCCTCCTACGAGCAGTACTTC. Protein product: CASRRSSYEQYF.